Shown below are 20 T cell receptor beta chains from a single sample sequenced in a study of T cells in Graves' hyperthyroidism and ophthalmopathy. Amplified TCR beta CDR3 regions came from RNA transcripts. The study used the HTBI primer set for a first-round RT-PCR of the TCR CDR3. TCRdb re-called the multiplex PCR reads through MiXCR, storing one row per CDR3 protein. The sample includes about 600,000 distinct CDR3 sequences, approximately 15% of them seen just once. Sequences were obtained from blood. All receptors derive from a woman in her late teens or twenties with Graves' ophthalmopathy.

This clonotype appeared many times. The V gene is TRBV7-2, the J gene TRBJ1-1; the D gene is possibly TRBD1 (6 bases). The CDR3 sequence is 14 residues long. The V gene's germline CDR1 is SGHTA and CDR2 FQGNSA. V lost 4 bases to trimming and J lost 1 base, with 10 bases between them. CDR3 DNA: TGTGCCAGCAGCTCGACAGGCTGGAACACTGAAGCTTTCTTT. This encodes CASSSTGWNTEAFF.

This clonotype appeared many times. This rearrangement joins TRBV7-9 to TRBJ2-7; 8 bases map to TRBD2. This CDR3 spans 16 amino acids. J lost 0 bases, V lost 1 base, and 5 bases had no gene match. Per the germline V gene, CDR1 is SEHNR and CDR2 is FQNEAQ (reference sequence). CDR3 nucleotide sequence: TGTGCCAGCAGCTTAGTTCCGGGAGGGTCCTCCTACGAGCAGTACTTC. Its protein product is CASSLVPGGSSYEQYF.

This clonotype was detected ten times or more. This chain links TRBV12-3 or TRBV12-4 with TRBJ1-1; D remains unclear. Trimming took 3 bases from V and 3 from J, leaving 8 bases between them. The CDR3 is 13 residues long. The CDR3 loop reads CASSFYVDTEAFF. The DNA of the CDR3 is TGTGCCAGCAGTTTCTACGTGGACACTGAAGCTTTCTTT.

The chain has TRBV10-3 and TRBJ2-7, with 12 bases that match TRBD2. The V gene's germline CDR1 is ENHRY and CDR2 SYGVKD. The CDR3 contains 14 residues. After removal of 6 bases from V and 6 bases from J, the junction contained 6 bases not matched to a gene. This CDR3 is CAIRSSSGRGEQYF. The CDR3 DNA follows: TGTGCCATCAGGTCTTCTAGCGGGAGGGGCGAGCAGTACTTC.

This clonotype was detected many times. The rearrangement joins TRBV28 to TRBJ2-5; 10 bases map to TRBD1. The J segment lost 2 bases and the V segment lost 3 bases, leaving 6 bases of the junction unmatched. The germline CDR1 and CDR2 sequences are MDHEN and SYDVKM. The CDR3 runs to 16 residues. CDR3 region: CASSLARTGGQETQYF. CDR3 DNA sequence: TGTGCCAGCAGTTTGGCCCGGACAGGGGGTCAAGAGACCCAGTACTTC.

This clonotype was seen ten or more times. The chain links TRBV27 to TRBJ1-4; a weak D match, TRBD1 (5 bases). The length of the CDR3 is 16 residues. V lost 3 bases and J 3 bases, leaving 14 bases between the germline ends. Germline lookup yields CDR1 MNHEY and CDR2 SMNVEV (reference sequence). CDR3 sequence reads: CASSLNGAVPNEKLFF. The CDR3 DNA reads as TGTGCCAGCAGTTTGAATGGGGCGGTCCCTAATGAAAAACTGTTTTTT.

This clonotype was recorded at least ten times. The chain is built from TRBV28 and TRBJ2-7; the D call may be TRBD1 or TRBD2 (5 bases each). CDR1 MDHEN and CDR2 SYDVKM come from the germline V gene. The V end lost 6 bases, the J end lost 0 bases, and 18 bases lay between the germline ends. The CDR3 totals 16 residues. The CDR3 sequence: CASSRTSGTASYEQYF. As DNA, the CDR3 is TGTGCCAGCAGCCGAACTTCGGGGACCGCCTCCTACGAGCAGTACTTC.

Many counts were recorded for this clonotype. This chain connects TRBV12-3 or TRBV12-4 to TRBJ2-5, with TRBD2 matching 8 bases. V was clipped by 5 bases and J by 3 bases; unmatched bases: 5. This CDR3 has 14 amino acids. The CDR3 bases are TGTGCCAGCAGTCTGAGCGGGAGCAAAGAGACCCAGTACTTC. Its translation: CASSLSGSKETQYF.

This clonotype was seen a few times. The rearrangement uses TRBV20-1 and TRBJ1-1; the match to TRBD1 covers 9 bases. The CDR3 spans 13 residues. V shed 5 bases and J 0 bases; nucleotides not matched to a gene: 1. The germline gives CDR1 DFQATT, CDR2 SNEGSKA (reference sequence). The chain's CDR3 is CSAWDRVNTEAFF. The CDR3 bases are TGCAGTGCTTGGGACAGGGTGAACACTGAAGCTTTCTTT.

The table lists this clonotype with many counts. The chain joins TRBV6-1 to TRBJ2-7; D possibly matches TRBD1 or TRBD2 (6 bases each). The CDR3 length is 16 residues. Germline CDR1 MNHNS, CDR2 SASEGT. The V gene lost 5 bases and the J gene lost 3 bases, with 20 bases spanning the gap. The CDR3 DNA reads TGTGCCAGCAGTAAGCTCCGGGACGGAGGGGGCTACGAGCAGTACTTC. Residues: CASSKLRDGGGYEQYF.

There are a few counts of this clonotype. The V and J genes are TRBV14 and TRBJ2-1, with D hard to call. The germline V gene has CDR1 SGHDN and CDR2 FVKESK. The V end lost 1 base, the J end lost 10 bases, and 8 bases lay between the germline ends. The CDR3 contains 12 residues. The CDR3 sequence is CASSQVTGEQFF. In DNA form, the CDR3 reads TGTGCCAGCAGCCAAGTGACCGGGGAGCAGTTCTTC.

This clonotype has a count of ten or more. This rearrangement joins TRBV3-1 to TRBJ2-1, with D unclear. V lost 3 bases and J lost 12, with 12 bases in between. CDR3 length: 12 amino acids. The germline gives CDR1 LGHDT, CDR2 YNNKEL (reference sequence). The CDR3: CASSQENWGQFF. CDR3 nucleotides: TGTGCCAGCAGCCAGGAGAATTGGGGGCAGTTCTTC.

This clonotype has at least ten counts. The gene calls are TRBV2 and TRBJ1-2; D unresolved. The V end was cut by 0 bases, the J end by 1 base, with 12 bases between. Germline assignment: CDR1 SNHLY and CDR2 FYNNEI. The CDR3 runs to 16 residues. The DNA for the CDR3 is TGTGCCAGCAGTGAAGCGCTTCATCGGTATAACTATGGCTACACCTTC. Protein sequence: CASSEALHRYNYGYTF.

V is TRBV18 and J is TRBJ1-2; the D is unclear. Germline CDR1 is KGHSH and CDR2 is LQKENI. V gave up 3 bases and J gave up 6 bases, with 11 bases separating them. The CDR3 runs 13 residues. The CDR3 spells CASSPPNRNGYTF. Written as DNA, the CDR3 is TGTGCCAGCTCACCCCCGAACAGAAATGGCTACACCTTC.

This clonotype was observed many times. This chain joins TRBV27 and TRBJ2-1; D remains ambiguous. V lost 2 bases and J lost 0, with 8 bases in between. Germline CDR1 and CDR2: MNHEY and SMNVEV (reference sequence). The CDR3 has 15 amino acids. The DNA of the CDR3 is TGTGCCAGCAGTTTAACCGCGAGCTCCTACAATGAGCAGTTCTTC. It translates to CASSLTASSYNEQFF.

This sequence joins TRBV7-9 and TRBJ2-2; 8 positions agree with TRBD1. From germline, CDR1 is SEHNR and CDR2 FQNEAQ (reference sequence). V gave up 1 base and J gave up 1 base; unmatched junction bases: 2. This CDR3 comprises 16 residues. CDR3 sequence reads: CASSLGTGWNTGELFF. The CDR3 nucleotides are TGTGCCAGCAGCTTAGGGACAGGGTGGAACACCGGGGAGCTGTTTTTT.

V and J are TRBV19 and TRBJ1-4; 8 bases match TRBD1. Trimming removed 8 bases from V and 0 bases from J; junction bases left unmatched: 8. The CDR3 has 16 residues. In germline, CDR1 is LNHDA, CDR2 SQIVND (reference sequence). The CDR3 sequence: CASRQGILATNEKLFF. Written as DNA, the CDR3 is TGTGCCAGTCGACAGGGGATACTTGCAACTAATGAAAAACTGTTTTTT.

At least ten counts were recorded for this clonotype. V gene TRBV28 combines with J gene TRBJ1-5, with D possibly being TRBD1 (5 bases). The CDR3 has 15 amino acids. Between the trimmed V and J ends, which lost 7 bases and 6 bases, there was a span of 19 bases. The germline V gene encodes CDR1 MDHEN and CDR2 SYDVKM. CDR3 sequence (DNA): TGTGCCAGCATCACCCCCAGGTTAAGGGGTCAGCCCCAGCATTTT. This gives the protein CASITPRLRGQPQHF.

This clonotype has ten or more counts. The CDR3 DNA reads TGTGCCAGCAGTGAAGCAGAGGGATTTGGAAACACCATATATTTT. Amino acid sequence: CASSEAEGFGNTIYF. The rearrangement uses TRBV6-1 and TRBJ1-3; D gene unclear. Germline V gene data show CDR1 as MNHNS and CDR2 as SASEGT. The CDR3 spans 15 residues. Deletions cut 0 bases from V and 3 bases from J, with 9 bases between.

V gene TRBV29-1 combines with J gene TRBJ1-1; D perhaps matches TRBD1 (5 bases). The CDR3 covers 13 residues. Germline CDR1 SQVTM, CDR2 ANQGSEA. V dropped 2 bases and J dropped 6 bases, with 13 bases sitting between them. CDR3 nucleotides: TGCAGCGTTGAAATAAAAGGGGCCCCTGAAGCTTTCTTT. Amino acid sequence: CSVEIKGAPEAFF.